These T cell receptor beta chains were read from a single sample in a study of memory CD4+ T cells and cytomegalovirus serostatus. The data were produced by immunoSEQ multiplex PCR, yet TCRdb's version contains in-frame clones alone and is incomplete. The sample lists roughly 84,000 clones, 80% occurring once. The sample taken for sequencing was memory CD4+ T cells from blood. The receptor set was obtained from an adult in good health and CMV-seronegative. The CDR3 runs from the conserved cysteine through the conserved F or W. The D gene is left open where the match is weak. Expanded clones are given a class, and other clones once, few, many or no size at all.

d_gene: NA; v_gene: TRBV5-1; j_gene: TRBJ2-7; abundance: once; CDR3nt: TGCGCCAGCAGCTTGGCAATCTCAAGGGGGACGGTAACCTACGAGCAGTACTTC; CDR3aa: CASSLAISRGTVTYEQYF
d_gene: TRBD2; v_gene: TRBV4-1; j_gene: TRBJ2-1; abundance: NA; CDR3nt: TGCGCCAGCAGCCAAACCCGGGACTACTACAATGAGCAGTTCTTC; CDR3aa: CASSQTRDYYNEQFF
d_gene: TRBD1; v_gene: TRBV30; j_gene: TRBJ1-6; abundance: NA; CDR3nt: TGTGCCTGGAGGGACAGGGGCAGGGAATCACCCCTCCACTTT; CDR3aa: CAWRDRGRESPLHF
d_gene: NA; v_gene: TRBV28; j_gene: TRBJ1-5; abundance: NA; CDR3nt: TGTGCCAGCAGTCCTGGGACCAGAAGCCGTCAGCCCCAGCATTTT; CDR3aa: CASSPGTRSRQPQHF
d_gene: TRBD1; v_gene: TRBV29-1; j_gene: TRBJ1-2; abundance: NA; CDR3nt: TGCAGCGTTGAAGGGACAGGGGTTGAAGGCTACACCTTC; CDR3aa: CSVEGTGVEGYTF
d_gene: NA; v_gene: TRBV5-1; j_gene: TRBJ2-6; abundance: NA; CDR3nt: TGCGCCAGCAGGGACGGCTCTGGGGCCAACGTCCTGACTTTC; CDR3aa: CASRDGSGANVLTF
d_gene: NA; v_gene: TRBV9; j_gene: TRBJ2-3; abundance: few; CDR3nt: TGTGCCAGCAGCGTAGGACTAGAGTTAACAGATACGCAGTATTTT; CDR3aa: CASSVGLELTDTQYF
d_gene: NA; v_gene: TRBV7-9; j_gene: TRBJ2-7; abundance: NA; CDR3nt: TGTGCCAGCAGCTCGCGAGGGCACTCCTACGAGCAGTACTTC; CDR3aa: CASSSRGHSYEQYF
d_gene: NA; v_gene: TRBV14; j_gene: TRBJ2-3; abundance: once; CDR3nt: TGTGCCAGCAGCCAGGTTTTAGGGTTCGGCACAGATACGCAGTATTTT; CDR3aa: CASSQVLGFGTDTQYF
d_gene: TRBD2; v_gene: TRBV6-4; j_gene: TRBJ2-3; abundance: NA; CDR3nt: TGTGCCAGCAGTGACCTGTCTAGCGGGGGCACAGATACGCAGTATTTT; CDR3aa: CASSDLSSGGTDTQYF
d_gene: TRBD1; v_gene: TRBV19; j_gene: TRBJ2-1; abundance: NA; CDR3nt: TGTGCCAGTAGTCCGCAGGGGGCGAGTCCAAATGAGCAGTTCTTC; CDR3aa: CASSPQGASPNEQFF
d_gene: NA; v_gene: TRBV25-1; j_gene: TRBJ1-1; abundance: NA; CDR3nt: TGTGCCAACCCGAACGGGGCGAACACTGAAGCTTTCTTT; CDR3aa: CANPNGANTEAFF
d_gene: NA; v_gene: TRBV23-1; j_gene: TRBJ1-5; abundance: NA; CDR3nt: TGCGCCAGCTGTCTACCGGGACACCAAACGTTAAGCAATCAGCCCCAGCATTTT; CDR3aa: CASCLPGHQTLSNQPQHF
d_gene: NA; v_gene: TRBV7-3; j_gene: TRBJ1-2; abundance: few; CDR3nt: TGTGCCAGCAGCTCCTCGCAGGGGAGAGATGGCTACACCTTC; CDR3aa: CASSSSQGRDGYTF
d_gene: NA; v_gene: TRBV7-2; j_gene: TRBJ2-2; abundance: NA; CDR3nt: TGTGCCAGCAGCCAACCCCAGGGAGCCACCGGGGAGCTGTTTTTT; CDR3aa: CASSQPQGATGELFF
d_gene: NA; v_gene: TRBV19; j_gene: TRBJ1-1; abundance: NA; CDR3nt: TGTGCCAGTAGTCCAACCGGACATGTGCGGAGTACTGAAGCTTTCTTT; CDR3aa: CASSPTGHVRSTEAFF
d_gene: NA; v_gene: TRBV19; j_gene: TRBJ1-1; abundance: NA; CDR3nt: TGTGCCAGTAGTCAAGGTTTGAACACTGAAGCTTTCTTT; CDR3aa: CASSQGLNTEAFF
d_gene: NA; v_gene: TRBV6-5; j_gene: TRBJ1-5; abundance: once; CDR3nt: TGTGCCAGCAGTTTAATAAGGGGCGATAGGCCCCAGCATTTT; CDR3aa: CASSLIRGDRPQHF
d_gene: TRBD1; v_gene: TRBV2; j_gene: TRBJ1-2; abundance: NA; CDR3nt: TGTGCCAGCAGTAAGACAGGGTATTCTGGCTACACCTTC; CDR3aa: CASSKTGYSGYTF
d_gene: NA; v_gene: TRBV7-9; j_gene: TRBJ2-7; abundance: NA; CDR3nt: TGTGCCAGCAGCATTGACACTACCGAGCAGTACTTC; CDR3aa: CASSIDTTEQYF
d_gene: NA; v_gene: TRBV18; j_gene: TRBJ1-1; abundance: NA; CDR3nt: TGTGCCAGCTCACCCCGTCGGGACCCCACTGAAGCTTTCTTT; CDR3aa: CASSPRRDPTEAFF
d_gene: NA; v_gene: TRBV10-1; j_gene: TRBJ2-7; abundance: NA; CDR3nt: TGCGCCAGCAGTGAGGATCAGGGTGGGTCCTACGAGCAGTACTTC; CDR3aa: CASSEDQGGSYEQYF
d_gene: NA; v_gene: TRBV6-5; j_gene: TRBJ2-7; abundance: NA; CDR3nt: TGTGCCAGCAGTAATGGAATAACGACACCTTACGAGCAGTACTTC; CDR3aa: CASSNGITTPYEQYF
d_gene: NA; v_gene: TRBV10-3; j_gene: TRBJ2-7; abundance: NA; CDR3nt: TGTGCCATCAGTGACAGGGTGTACGAGCAGTACTTC; CDR3aa: CAISDRVYEQYF
d_gene: NA; v_gene: TRBV27; j_gene: TRBJ1-2; abundance: NA; CDR3nt: TGTGCCAGCAGTTCCCGAGGTGGCGGCTATGGCTACACCTTC; CDR3aa: CASSSRGGGYGYTF
d_gene: TRBD1; v_gene: TRBV2; j_gene: TRBJ1-5; abundance: few; CDR3nt: TGTGCCAGCAGTTATGTTTGGGGACAGGGCCATCAGCCCCAGCATTTT; CDR3aa: CASSYVWGQGHQPQHF
d_gene: TRBD1; v_gene: TRBV18; j_gene: TRBJ1-1; abundance: NA; CDR3nt: TGTGCCAGCTCACCCGGGACAGGGGGCGGGTTGGCTGAAGCTTTCTTT; CDR3aa: CASSPGTGGGLAEAFF
d_gene: NA; v_gene: TRBV5-8; j_gene: TRBJ2-2; abundance: NA; CDR3nt: TGTGCCAGTAACCGGGTCGGCGGGGAGCTGTTTTTT; CDR3aa: CASNRVGGELFF
d_gene: TRBD2; v_gene: TRBV7-3; j_gene: TRBJ2-2; abundance: NA; CDR3nt: TGTGCCAGCAGCTTAAACCTAGCGGCGAACACCGGGGAGCTGTTTTTT; CDR3aa: CASSLNLAANTGELFF
d_gene: NA; v_gene: TRBV30; j_gene: TRBJ1-6; abundance: NA; CDR3nt: TGTGCCTGGAGTGTAAGTGGGCTAGCGGATTCACCCCTCCACTTT; CDR3aa: CAWSVSGLADSPLHF
d_gene: TRBD2; v_gene: TRBV27; j_gene: TRBJ2-2; abundance: NA; CDR3nt: TGTGCCAGCAGTCCAATGGGACAGTATCAGGCGGGGGGGCTCTCCGGGGAGCTGTTTTTT; CDR3aa: CASSPMGQYQAGGLSGELFF
d_gene: NA; v_gene: TRBV18; j_gene: TRBJ1-5; abundance: NA; CDR3nt: TGTGCCAGCTCACCCGACTCTGACAGCAATCAGCCCCAGCATTTT; CDR3aa: CASSPDSDSNQPQHF
d_gene: TRBD1; v_gene: TRBV19; j_gene: TRBJ1-1; abundance: NA; CDR3nt: TGTGCCAGTAGTGACCTGGACAGGGGAGCTGAAGCTTTCTTT; CDR3aa: CASSDLDRGAEAFF
d_gene: TRBD1; v_gene: TRBV7-9; j_gene: TRBJ1-2; abundance: NA; CDR3nt: TGTGCCAGCAGCACTACAGGGGAATATGGCTACACCTTC; CDR3aa: CASSTTGEYGYTF
d_gene: TRBD1; v_gene: TRBV18; j_gene: TRBJ1-1; abundance: NA; CDR3nt: TGTGCCAGCTCACTCTACGACAGGGACACTGAAGCTTTCTTT; CDR3aa: CASSLYDRDTEAFF
d_gene: NA; v_gene: TRBV4-2; j_gene: TRBJ2-3; abundance: NA; CDR3nt: TGTGCCAGCAGCCAAGAGTCAGATACGCAGTATTTT; CDR3aa: CASSQESDTQYF
d_gene: NA; v_gene: TRBV5-1; j_gene: TRBJ1-1; abundance: NA; CDR3nt: TGCGCCAGCAGCTTGGAAGGGACCCCGCCGGTAGTGGCTTTCTTT; CDR3aa: CASSLEGTPPVVAFF
d_gene: NA; v_gene: TRBV2; j_gene: TRBJ1-1; abundance: few; CDR3nt: TGTGCCAGCACCCCAGGGTTGGTTACTGAAGCTTTCTTT; CDR3aa: CASTPGLVTEAFF
d_gene: NA; v_gene: TRBV11-3; j_gene: TRBJ2-6; abundance: NA; CDR3nt: TGTGCCAGCAGCGCCCCAACAGTGTCACCGGCTGGGGCCAACGTCCTGACTTTC; CDR3aa: CASSAPTVSPAGANVLTF
d_gene: NA; v_gene: TRBV28; j_gene: TRBJ2-1; abundance: NA; CDR3nt: TGTGCCAGCCACCTTTACAATGAGCAGTTCTTC; CDR3aa: CASHLYNEQFF
d_gene: NA; v_gene: TRBV29-1; j_gene: TRBJ1-5; abundance: NA; CDR3nt: TGCAGCGGAGGGGAGGATCAGCCCCAGCATTTT; CDR3aa: CSGGEDQPQHF
d_gene: NA; v_gene: TRBV29-1; j_gene: TRBJ1-2; abundance: NA; CDR3nt: TGCAGCGTTGTGTTCTCAAGGATACAAAACTATGGCTACACCTTC; CDR3aa: CSVVFSRIQNYGYTF
d_gene: TRBD2; v_gene: TRBV28; j_gene: TRBJ2-3; abundance: NA; CDR3nt: TGTGCCAGCACCGTAGCGGGGGCCGGAGATACGCAGTATTTT; CDR3aa: CASTVAGAGDTQYF
d_gene: TRBD2; v_gene: TRBV9; j_gene: TRBJ2-3; abundance: NA; CDR3nt: TGTGCCAGCAGCTATCAAAGCGGGGGCACAGATACGCAGTATTTT; CDR3aa: CASSYQSGGTDTQYF
d_gene: NA; v_gene: TRBV5-1; j_gene: TRBJ2-3; abundance: NA; CDR3nt: TGCGCCAGCGTCAAGGATAAAAGCACAGATACGCAGTATTTT; CDR3aa: CASVKDKSTDTQYF
d_gene: NA; v_gene: TRBV19; j_gene: TRBJ1-3; abundance: NA; CDR3nt: TGTGCCAGTAGTATTCAAGCATCCTCTGGAAACACCATATATTTT; CDR3aa: CASSIQASSGNTIYF
d_gene: NA; v_gene: TRBV4-3; j_gene: TRBJ1-2; abundance: NA; CDR3nt: TGCGCCAGCAGTCCCGGGACTCCTTACTATGGCTACACCTTC; CDR3aa: CASSPGTPYYGYTF
d_gene: NA; v_gene: TRBV7-8; j_gene: TRBJ2-5; abundance: few; CDR3nt: TGTGCCAGCAGCCCGTGGACAGCCGAAGAGACCCAGTACTTC; CDR3aa: CASSPWTAEETQYF
d_gene: NA; v_gene: TRBV30; j_gene: TRBJ2-7; abundance: NA; CDR3nt: TGTGCCTGGAGTGTAAAGGGCTCCTACGAGCAGTACTTC; CDR3aa: CAWSVKGSYEQYF
d_gene: NA; v_gene: TRBV5-5; j_gene: TRBJ1-2; abundance: NA; CDR3nt: TGTGCCAGCAGCTTTGGGGGGGCCAGCTCCAGTGGCTACACCTTC; CDR3aa: CASSFGGASSSGYTF
d_gene: NA; v_gene: TRBV6-5; j_gene: TRBJ1-2; abundance: NA; CDR3nt: TGTGCCAGCAGTTACTCGAAAGCGCCTGAGGTCTATGGCTACACCTTC; CDR3aa: CASSYSKAPEVYGYTF
d_gene: NA; v_gene: TRBV19; j_gene: TRBJ1-2; abundance: many; CDR3nt: TGTGCCAGTAGCCCCTCGCCCGACACATACTATGGCTACACCTTC; CDR3aa: CASSPSPDTYYGYTF
d_gene: NA; v_gene: TRBV11-1; j_gene: TRBJ1-1; abundance: NA; CDR3nt: TGTGCCAGCAGCTTAGGGGCGAAGAACACTGAAGCTTTCTTT; CDR3aa: CASSLGAKNTEAFF